The T cell receptor beta chain described here comes from a study of blood T cell repertoires in COVID-19. The CDR3 is made up of 15 amino acids. Per germline, CDR1 SGHRS and CDR2 YFSETQ. Trimming removed 2 bases at V and 6 bases at J, with 14 bases between. As processed by the authors: Amplified reference gene primers provided the basis for estimating nucleated cell counts. TCRdb's copy holds only in-frame clones and misses some; the assay was immunoSEQ multiplex PCR. Clonal size and the V and J genes are those of that table, whereas D and trimming came from the DNA. This table holds over 250,000 clones, around 87% found once.

This chain joins TRBV5-1 and TRBJ1-4; TRBD1 is a possible D gene (6 bases). The TCR was taken from a woman aged 30 to 39 who had recovered from COVID-19. Sequencing was performed on PBMCs or T cells enriched from blood (not recorded which). CDR3 loop: CASSLGGGADEKLFF. CDR3 nucleotide sequence: TGCGCCAGCAGCTTAGGCGGGGGCGCGGATGAAAAACTGTTTTTT.